Listed below are T cell receptor beta chains from one sample, sequenced in a study of T cell responses to AZD1222 COVID-19 vaccine. The data were produced by immunoSEQ multiplex PCR, yet TCRdb's version contains in-frame clones alone and is incomplete. Here the sample spans approximately 300,000 clones, about 94% being singletons. The source material was peripheral blood, sampled 28 days after the second AZD1222 dose. These receptors were obtained from an adult who received the AZD1222 COVID-19 vaccine. The CDR3 runs from the conserved cysteine through the conserved F or W. The D gene is left open where the match is weak. Clone size, where shown, is once, few, many, or a class for clones that have expanded.

cdr3_nt	cdr3_aa	j_call	cdr3_length	d_call	clone_size	v_call
TGTGCCAGTACCCCGAGTAGGCTTAATGAGCAGTTCTTC	CASTPSRLNEQFF	TRBJ2-1	13	.	.	TRBV19
TGTGCCAGCAGTGAATTTGCGGGTGGACACGAGCAGTACTTC	CASSEFAGGHEQYF	TRBJ2-7	14	.	.	TRBV6-1
TGTGCCAGCAGTGCCGACCTGAACACTGAAGCTTTCTTT	CASSADLNTEAFF	TRBJ1-1	13	.	.	TRBV6-4
TGCGCCAGCAGTCAATGGAGGGATTACGAGCAGTACTTC	CASSQWRDYEQYF	TRBJ2-7	13	.	few	TRBV23-1
TGTGCCAGCGGGACAGGTACCCATAGCTCCTATAATTCACCCCTCCACTTT	CASGTGTHSSYNSPLHF	TRBJ1-6	17	TRBD1	.	TRBV28
TGTGCCTGCAAGCAGGGGGTAGGGATGAACACTGAAGCTTTCTTT	CACKQGVGMNTEAFF	TRBJ1-1	15	TRBD1	.	TRBV19
TGCAGCGTTGGAGAGGGGACCGGCTACACCTTC	CSVGEGTGYTF	TRBJ1-2	11	.	.	TRBV29-1
TGTGCCAGCAGCCTGGACAGTAGATACGAGCAGTACTTC	CASSLDSRYEQYF	TRBJ2-7	13	.	.	TRBV5-6
TGTGCCAGCAGTGCTAGGGAATTAGCAGATACGCAGTATTTT	CASSARELADTQYF	TRBJ2-3	14	.	.	TRBV2
TGTGCCAGCGGACAGGGGACCTATGGCTACACCTTC	CASGQGTYGYTF	TRBJ1-2	12	TRBD1	.	TRBV28